This T cell receptor (beta chain) was recovered during a study of CD8 T cells in ankylosing spondylitis. Notes on the study in general: Earlier studies detected some motif variants in reactive arthritis synovial fluid and blood.

This clonotype was observed at least ten times. Its antigen is undetermined. V was pared by 6 bases and J by 9 bases, with 12 bases of the junction left unmatched. The CDR3 extends over 14 amino acids. CDR1 is DFQATT and CDR2 is SNEGSKA in the germline V gene (reference sequence). TCRdb analysed the 5' RACE reads with MiXCR anew, one entry per CDR3 protein. The sample consists of under 150,000 distinct CDR3 sequences, 9.3% of them appearing once. Specimen: blood, either unsorted or a sorted T cell fraction (not recorded which). This TCR was recovered from a male donor with ankylosing spondylitis or in good health (not recorded which). This chain connects TRBV20-1 to TRBJ2-1, with TRBD2 matching 9 bases. For the CDR3, the DNA is TGCAGTGCCCCCCCGGGACTAGCTCTAGGTGAGCAGTTCTTC. It specifies CSAPPGLALGEQFF.